This TCR beta chain was sequenced for a study of T cell repertoires and HLA-DP antigens. Whole-study results and caveats: Naive and memory CD4+ repertoires were not analysed separately.

Pre-culture CD4+ samples were sequenced deeply, targeting about 200,000 T cell genomes. The data were produced by immunoSEQ multiplex PCR, yet TCRdb's version contains in-frame clones alone and is incomplete. Counted here are around 100,000 clones, 80% to 95% occurring once; the ten biggest clones make up over 0.25%. This clone has a handful of counts. The antigen remains undetermined. The CDR3 loop spans 14 amino acids. Trimming removed 4 bases from V and 2 bases from J, with 11 bases in between. In germline, CDR1 is SGHRS, CDR2 YFSETQ. The TCR originated in a woman in her late teens or twenties in good health and CMV-seronegative. The chain joins TRBV5-1 to TRBJ2-3; D may be TRBD2 (6 bases). Sequenced material: CD4+ T cells from PBMCs. CDR3 bases: TGCGCCAGCAGCGATCTAGCGTCCACAGATACGCAGTATTTT. Protein product: CASSDLASTDTQYF.